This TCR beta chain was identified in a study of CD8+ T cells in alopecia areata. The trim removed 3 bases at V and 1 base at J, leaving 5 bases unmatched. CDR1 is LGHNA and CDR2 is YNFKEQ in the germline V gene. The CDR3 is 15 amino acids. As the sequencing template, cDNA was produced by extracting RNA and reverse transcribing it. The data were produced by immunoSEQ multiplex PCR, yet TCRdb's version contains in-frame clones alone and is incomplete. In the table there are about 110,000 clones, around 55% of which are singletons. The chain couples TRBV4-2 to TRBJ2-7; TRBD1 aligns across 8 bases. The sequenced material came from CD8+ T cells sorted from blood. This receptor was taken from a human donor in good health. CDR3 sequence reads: CASSHPTGGSYEQYF. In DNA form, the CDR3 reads TGTGCCAGCAGCCACCCTACAGGGGGTTCCTACGAGCAGTACTTC.